One and the same sample provided the 27 T cell receptor beta chains below, sequenced in a study of regulatory T cells in long-lasting Graves disease. For TCR beta, libraries came from iRepertoire HTBI primers and Arm-PCR of CDR3 regions. Using its own MiXCR run on the multiplex PCR reads, TCRdb lists one record per CDR3 protein. This table has a few hundred thousand distinct CDR3 sequences, around 17% appearing once. Time point indicated: newly diagnosed GD, antithyroid drugs for less than 3 months. The authors made the TCR library using RNA they extracted from PBMCs. Separately, the same data were catalogued under a study of T cells in Graves' hyperthyroidism and ophthalmopathy.

The source material was peripheral blood mononuclear cells (PBMCs), sampled at new diagnosis, from a patient treated with antithyroid drugs. All receptors derive from a middle-aged man with Graves disease.

This clonotype was seen many times. The chain combines TRBV10-2 with TRBJ2-3; maybe TRBD2 (5 bases). Trimming cost V 4 bases and J 4 bases, with 15 bases left between them. The CDR3 is made up of 15 amino acids. Germline V CDR1 and CDR2: WSHSY, SAAADI. CDR3 loop: CASSAGVSAADTQYF. CDR3 nucleotides: TGCGCCAGCAGTGCCGGGGTTTCCGCGGCAGATACGCAGTATTTT.

This clonotype was seen at least ten times. The J gene is TRBJ2-7, the V gene TRBV6-5; D remains unclear. Germline values: CDR1 MNHEY, CDR2 SVGAGI. Trimming stripped 0 bases from V and 7 bases from J, with 19 bases between. The CDR3 loop spans 16 amino acids. The CDR3 spells CASSYSKYAPEKEQYF. As DNA, the CDR3 is TGTGCCAGCAGTTACTCGAAGTACGCCCCTGAGAAGGAGCAGTACTTC.

In regard to this clonotype: One end of the junction is discordant with germline, which a read error may explain. The chain has TRBV9 and TRBJ1-5, with D unresolved. This CDR3 has 14 residues. CDR1 SGDLS and CDR2 YYNGEE come from the germline V gene. CDR3 in DNA: TGTGGCAGCAGCGTATCCGGTAGCAATCAGCCCCAGCATTTT. Encoded protein: CGSSVSGSNQPQHF.

The sample holds many counts of this clonotype. This chain links TRBV11-2 with TRBJ2-7; no firm D call. Germline loops: CDR1 SGHAT, CDR2 FQNNGV. With 0 bases removed from V and 0 bases from J, the gap between germline ends came to 6 bases. This CDR3 contains 14 residues. The CDR3 is CASSLEPYSYEQYF. CDR3 in DNA: TGTGCCAGCAGCTTAGAGCCATACTCCTACGAGCAGTACTTC.

V gene TRBV6-2 or TRBV6-3 combines with J gene TRBJ2-4; the match to TRBD1 covers 7 bases. Looked up from germline, CDR1 is MNHEY and CDR2 is SVGEGT. With V trimmed by 4 bases and J by 5 bases, 5 bases remained unmatched. This CDR3 region has 14 residues. The CDR3 spells CASSSWDRQNIQYF. The CDR3 DNA reads as TGTGCCAGCAGTTCTTGGGACAGACAAAACATTCAGTACTTC.

This clonotype has at least ten counts. The chain uses TRBV7-8 and TRBJ1-6, with 8 bases that match TRBD1. The CDR3 extends over 16 amino acids. J lost 7 bases, V lost 4 bases, and 9 bases had no gene match. From germline, CDR1 is SGHVS and CDR2 FQNEAQ. Here the CDR3 reads CASSSYDRGENSPLHF. Here the CDR3 DNA reads TGTGCCAGCAGCTCTTACGACAGGGGTGAAAATTCACCCCTCCACTTT.

This clonotype has just a few counts. The junction does not match germline at one end; this may be a read error. J is TRBJ2-5 and V is TRBV5-1, with D perhaps matching TRBD1 or TRBD2 (6 bases each). Germline V CDR1 and CDR2: SGHRS, YFSETQ. There are 16 residues in the CDR3. CDR3 region: CASSSGGGPNQETQYF. The CDR3 DNA sequence: TGTGCCAGCAGCTCAGGAGGGGGACCGAATCAAGAGACCCAGTACTTC.

This clonotype showed up just a few times. This chain uses TRBV28 with TRBJ2-3; 9 bases align to TRBD2. Germline CDR1 reads MDHEN; CDR2 reads SYDVKM. V shed 6 bases, J shed 6 bases, and the junction held 13 bases outside the gene matches. This CDR3 is built from 16 residues. DNA of the CDR3: TGTGCCAGCAGCCTCTTTGGCGGGGGGGGCGGGGATACGCAGTATTTT. Its protein is CASSLFGGGGGDTQYF.

This clonotype was detected ten times or more. J is TRBJ2-2 and V is TRBV5-1; 9 bases are shared with TRBD1. The junction had 9 bases not matched to a gene; V was cut back by 5 bases and J by 4 bases. The CDR3 has 16 residues. Germline V gives CDR1 SGHRS, CDR2 YFSETQ. The CDR3 spells CASSLSGTGTTGELFF. The DNA of the CDR3 is TGCGCCAGCAGTCTATCCGGGACAGGGACCACCGGGGAGCTGTTTTTT.

This clonotype was seen many times. V gene TRBV29-1 combines with J gene TRBJ2-5; 9 positions match TRBD2. With 4 bases clipped from V and 5 bases from J, the junction kept 8 bases outside the gene matches. CDR1 is SQVTM, CDR2 ANQGSEA, per germline. This CDR3 has 14 amino acids. DNA of the CDR3: TGCAGCGTTGTAAGTTGGACTAGCGATGAGACCCAGTACTTC. Its protein product is CSVVSWTSDETQYF.

This clonotype was seen more than once but under ten times. The chain is built from TRBV6-1 and TRBJ2-3, with D possibly TRBD1 on 6 matching bases. V lost 3 bases and J lost 2, with 15 bases in between. Germline V CDR1 and CDR2: MNHNS, SASEGT. This CDR3 is 16 amino acids long. The CDR3 protein is CASSEFRGRDTDTQYF. The DNA for the CDR3 is TGTGCCAGCAGTGAGTTCAGGGGCAGAGACACAGATACGCAGTATTTT.

This clonotype was picked up many times. J is TRBJ2-3 and V is TRBV28; TRBD2 matches 7 bases. The CDR3 has 15 amino acids. Germline values: CDR1 MDHEN, CDR2 SYDVKM. V lost 3 bases, J lost 0 bases, and 3 bases stayed unmatched. Here the CDR3 reads CASSFGRTSTDTQYF. In nucleotides, the CDR3 is TGTGCCAGCAGTTTCGGGAGGACTAGCACAGATACGCAGTATTTT.

This clonotype has ten or more counts. The rearrangement links TRBV20-1 to TRBJ1-5; perhaps TRBD1 as D (5 bases). This CDR3 has 13 residues. V lost 6 bases and J 1 base, leaving 10 bases between the germline ends. Germline V gene data show CDR1 as DFQATT and CDR2 as SNEGSKA (reference sequence). CDR3 nucleotides: TGCAGTGCCAGGAGGGACAGCAATCAGCCCCAGCATTTT. This gives the protein CSARRDSNQPQHF.

This clonotype was counted many times. The genes are TRBV7-2 and TRBJ2-5; 11 nucleotides agree with TRBD1. The germline V gene has CDR1 SGHTA and CDR2 FQGNSA. J was trimmed by 4 bases and V by 4 bases; bases with no gene match: 2. CDR3 length: 14 amino acids. Written as DNA, the CDR3 is TGTGCCAGCAGCTACGGGACAGGGGGAGAGACCCAGTACTTC. Translation: CASSYGTGGETQYF.

This clonotype has at least ten counts. The chain uses TRBV7-2 and TRBJ2-7; perhaps TRBD1 as D (5 bases). The CDR3 length is 18 residues. Trimming shortened V by 1 base and J by 3 bases, and 22 bases separated the two germline ends. CDR1 SGHTA and CDR2 FQGNSA come from the germline V gene. The CDR3 DNA is TGTGCCAGCAGCTTAGTGGTAGGGGCCTCTAGGGAACACTACGAGCAGTACTTC. It yields the protein CASSLVVGASREHYEQYF.

This clonotype has ten or more counts. The chain joins TRBV7-3 to TRBJ2-1, with 7 positions matching TRBD2. The CDR3 has 16 amino acids. Germline CDR1 SGHTA, CDR2 FQGTGA. Trimming cost V 1 base and J 4 bases; bases outside gene matches: 7. The CDR3 DNA sequence: TGTGCCAGCAGCTTAAATGCAGCGGGACCATACAATGAGCAGTTCTTC. It yields the protein CASSLNAAGPYNEQFF.

This chain joins TRBV5-5 and TRBJ2-5; possible D gene TRBD1, 6 bases. Trimming took 4 bases from V and 5 from J, leaving 18 bases between them. The germline V gene encodes CDR1 SGHKS and CDR2 YYEKEE (reference sequence). The length of the CDR3 is 15 residues. This CDR3 reads CASSHSGRGGETQYF. For the CDR3, the DNA is TGTGCCAGCAGCCACTCGGGCAGGGGTGGGGAGACCCAGTACTTC.

The sample holds a few counts of this clonotype. The chain links TRBV9 to TRBJ2-7, with no clear D. This CDR3 is built from 15 residues. Per the germline V gene, CDR1 is SGDLS and CDR2 is YYNGEE. The V gene lost 0 bases and the J gene lost 0 bases, with 10 bases spanning the gap. CDR3 DNA: TGTGCCAGCAGCGTAGATCAGGACCCCTCCTACGAGCAGTACTTC. Protein sequence: CASSVDQDPSYEQYF.

The chain recombines TRBV6-9 with TRBJ1-2; D not certain. CDR3 length: 14 residues. Trimming took off 3 bases at V and 8 bases at J, with 16 bases between the two ends. CDR1 is MNHGY and CDR2 is SVAAGI in the germline V gene. The CDR3 DNA sequence: TGTGCCAGCAGTTACTCCCGTTTGGTCGGCGGCTACACCTTC. As protein: CASSYSRLVGGYTF.

This clonotype was seen only a few times. The chain employs TRBV19 and TRBJ2-7; the D is unclear. V shed 3 bases and J shed 2 bases, with 11 bases lying between them. The germline V gene has CDR1 LNHDA and CDR2 SQIVND (reference sequence). This CDR3 has 14 residues. In DNA, the CDR3 is TGTGCCAGTAGTATCACCCCGGGCACCTACGAGCAGTACTTC. Translation gives CASSITPGTYEQYF.

The V gene is TRBV28, the J gene TRBJ1-5; TRBD1 might be the D (6 bases). The V end was cut by 5 bases, the J end by 4 bases, with 15 bases between. Germline CDR1 and CDR2: MDHEN and SYDVKM. The CDR3 has 15 amino acids. The CDR3 DNA reads as TGTGCCAGCAGTATCCCCGGGGGGCCTAATCAGCCCCAGCATTTT. It is translated as CASSIPGGPNQPQHF.

In this sample, this clonotype turned up many times. CDR3 bases: TGTGCCAGCAGCTTAAACTATGGGCGGGGGGCTGAGCAGTTCTTC. Translation: CASSLNYGRGAEQFF. The chain combines TRBV11-2 with TRBJ2-1; 8 bases map to TRBD2. From germline, CDR1 is SGHAT and CDR2 FQNNGV. The trim removed 2 bases at V and 9 bases at J, leaving 9 bases unmatched. CDR3 size: 15 residues.

The rearrangement links TRBV20-1 to TRBJ2-1; 10 bases map to TRBD1. The V segment lost 0 bases and the J segment 7 bases; nucleotides outside the gene matches: 6. Germline CDR1 is DFQATT and CDR2 is SNEGSKA (reference sequence). The CDR3 length is 15 residues. The DNA for the CDR3 is TGCAGTGCTAGAGATCCGACAGGGGGCCTTAATGAGCAGTTCTTC. This translates into CSARDPTGGLNEQFF.

V gene TRBV30 combines with J gene TRBJ1-3, with TRBD1 as a possible D gene (5 bases). With 2 bases removed from V and 2 bases from J, the gap between germline ends came to 10 bases. The V gene's germline CDR1 is GTSNPN and CDR2 SVGIG (reference sequence). The CDR3 is 14 amino acids. CDR3 in DNA: TGTGCCTGGAGTAGGGGAGGGGCTGGAAACACCATATATTTT. Translated: CAWSRGGAGNTIYF.

This clonotype was counted ten times or more. Here the CDR3 DNA reads TGTGCCAGCAGCGTAGAGGGGGCGCGGGACACTGAAGCTTTCTTT. Protein sequence: CASSVEGARDTEAFF. The rearrangement joins TRBV9 to TRBJ1-1; 7 nucleotides align to TRBD1. The CDR3 runs to 15 residues. Trimming cost V 0 bases and J 3 bases; bases outside gene matches: 5. CDR1 and CDR2 from the germline V gene are SGDLS and YYNGEE.

This clonotype has just a few counts. V and J are TRBV2 and TRBJ1-5; D perhaps matches TRBD1 (6 bases). The germline V gene encodes CDR1 SNHLY and CDR2 FYNNEI. This CDR3 has 13 residues. V was trimmed by 6 bases and J by 4 bases, leaving 10 bases between them. DNA for the CDR3: TGTGCCAGCAGGGGGACAAATAATCAGCCCCAGCATTTT. This encodes CASRGTNNQPQHF. The complete variable domain, with remaining parts taken from reference TRBV2 and TRBJ1-5, reads EPEVTQTPSHQVTQMGQEVILRCVPISNHLYFYWYRQILGQKVEFLVSFYNNEISEKSEIFDDQFSVERPDGSNFTLKIRSTKLEDSAMYFCASRGTNNQPQHFGDGTRLSIL.

This clonotype was counted at least ten times. The rearrangement joins TRBV6-2 or TRBV6-3 to TRBJ2-7; D might be TRBD1 (5 bases). CDR1 is MNHEY and CDR2 is SVGEGT in the germline V gene. V lost 7 bases and J lost 10, with 17 bases in between. CDR3 length equals 12 residues. The CDR3 coding sequence is TGTGCCAGCAACGGAGACAGCAAAACACAGTACTTC. Residues: CASNGDSKTQYF.